These 29 T cell receptor beta chains were all obtained from the same sample, sequenced in a study of T cells in women clearing cervical HPV infection. Some clones are missing from TCRdb's copy, which holds only in-frame ones; the method was immunoSEQ multiplex PCR. The data show roughly 35,000 clones, and the top ten clones hold 3.7%. The sequencing sample was made of blood buffy coat. The receptors were gathered from a woman aged 18-69 years with a cervical HPV16 infection that either progressed to CIN3+ or cleared (not recorded which).

On this clone: The sequenced fragment ends 3 residues before the CDR3 boundary, so the rest is inferred from the germline J gene. This sequence joins TRBV2 and TRBJ1-1; unclear D gene. Germline-derived CDR1 and CDR2 are SNHLY and FYNNEI. V lost 11 bases and J 0 bases, leaving 22 bases between the germline ends. The CDR3 is 16 amino acids. The CDR3: CAEVTSQDSMNTEAFF. The sequenced CDR3 bases are TGTGCCGAAGTGACAAGTCAAGATTCGATGAACACTGAA.

Remarks on this clone: The read halts 3 residues ahead of the CDR3 end, with the missing end drawn from the germline J gene. This chain connects TRBV9 to TRBJ2-3; the D gene is possibly TRBD2 (7 bases). This CDR3 region has 15 residues. Germline lookup yields CDR1 SGDLS and CDR2 YYNGEE. The ends were cut back, 0 bases at V and 4 bases at J, with 12 bases in the middle. The CDR3 DNA, read in part, is TGTGCCAGCAGCGTAGTAGGGGGGGGCCCAGATACG. It yields the protein CASSVVGGGPDT. The whole CDR3 protein reads CASSVVGGGPDTQYF.

Note on this clone: The read comes to an end 3 residues before the CDR3 does, leaving the germline J gene to fill in the end. The genes are TRBV20-1 and TRBJ2-5; the match to TRBD2 covers 15 bases. CDR1 and CDR2 (germline): DFQATT, SNEGSKA (reference sequence). Unmatched junction bases numbered 27, after V lost 8 bases and J lost 2 bases. This CDR3 has 22 residues. The sequenced CDR3 bases are TGCAGTTTCCCTCGAGGACTAGCGGGGGGGCCTGGTAGGGCGGCCCATCAAGAGACC. Its protein is CSFPRGLAGGPGRAAHQET. The complete CDR3 sequence is CSFPRGLAGGPGRAAHQETQYF.

To note about this clone: The DNA ends 3 residues before the CDR3 does, and the rest of the CDR3 is filled in from the germline J gene. The genes are TRBV20-1 and TRBJ1-1; no definite D call. In germline, CDR1 is DFQATT, CDR2 SNEGSKA (reference sequence). The CDR3 extends over 13 amino acids. V lost 5 bases and J 1 base, leaving 11 bases between the germline ends. CDR3 amino acids: CSAQGRGNTEAFF. The CDR3 bases that were read are TGCAGTGCTCAAGGACGGGGGAACACTGAA.

Points on this clone: With the read ending 3 residues before the CDR3 end, the germline J gene is used to fill in that end. The chain is built from TRBV12-3 or TRBV12-4 and TRBJ2-5; TRBD2 is a possible D gene (5 bases). Trimming stripped 1 base from V and 2 bases from J, with 8 bases between. CDR3 length: 14 residues. Incomplete CDR3 DNA: TGTGCCAGCAGTTTAGGGTGGACTCAAGAGACC. Translated, it gives CASSLGWTQET. The whole CDR3 sequence reads CASSLGWTQETQYF.

Worth noting for this clone: The CDR3 end falls 3 residues outside the read, so it is completed with the germline J gene. The chain employs TRBV13 and TRBJ2-7; 8 positions match TRBD1. V gave up 5 bases and J gave up 0 bases; unmatched junction bases: 9. The germline V gene encodes CDR1 PRHDT and CDR2 FYEKMQ (reference sequence). CDR3 length: 16 amino acids. Partial CDR3 DNA: TGTGCCAGCAGCGCCGGACAGGGCGACACCTCCTACGAG. Its translation is CASSAGQGDTSYE. The CDR3 in full is CASSAGQGDTSYEQYF.

A remark on this clone: The DNA ends 3 residues before the CDR3 does, and the rest of the CDR3 is filled in from the germline J gene. The rearrangement uses TRBV6-2 or TRBV6-3 and TRBJ2-3; 8 bases fit TRBD1. Trimming removed 2 bases from V and 0 bases from J; junction bases left unmatched: 1. The CDR3 has 15 amino acids. Germline V gives CDR1 MNHEY, CDR2 SVGEGT. The sequenced CDR3 bases are TGTGCCAGCAGTTACGGGGACAGGAGCACAGATACG. Residues: CASSYGDRSTDT. The entire CDR3 reads CASSYGDRSTDTQYF.

With respect to this clone: The read stops 3 residues short of the end of the CDR3; the missing end is completed from the germline J gene. The chain combines TRBV20-1 with TRBJ1-2; 8 bases are shared with TRBD1. V shed 2 bases and J 2 bases; nucleotides not matched to a gene: 10. Per the germline V gene, CDR1 is DFQATT and CDR2 is SNEGSKA (reference sequence). CDR3 size: 16 residues. The sequenced part of the CDR3 DNA is TGCAGTGCTAGACCCCCCGACAGGGGACCAAACTATGGC. Translating it yields CSARPPDRGPNYG. The CDR3 as a whole reads CSARPPDRGPNYGYTF.

Worth noting for this clone: The read is 3 residues too short to cover the CDR3 end, so that end is filled in from the germline J gene. This chain connects TRBV5-1 to TRBJ2-7, with 8 bases matching TRBD1. After removal of 1 base from V and 5 bases from J, the junction contained 5 bases not matched to a gene. The CDR3 consists of 14 residues. Germline CDR1 reads SGHRS; CDR2 reads YFSETQ. The CDR3 spells CASSLNRGSDEQYF. CDR3 bases read: TGCGCCAGCAGCTTGAACAGGGGGTCGGACGAG.

As to this clone: At one boundary the junction diverges from the germline segment, which might be a read error. Sequencing ends 3 residues short of the CDR3 end; the germline J gene provides the rest. The chain combines TRBV4-2 with TRBJ1-4; 9 bases are shared with TRBD1. The CDR3 loop spans 15 amino acids. Germline assignment: CDR1 LGHNA and CDR2 YNFKEQ. CDR3 protein: CASSQGNRGQEKLFF. The sequenced CDR3 bases are TGCGCCAGCAGCCAAGGGAACAGGGGGCAGGAAAAA.

Comment on this clone: The read terminates 3 residues before the CDR3 end, so the remaining end is supplied by the germline J gene. J is TRBJ2-1 and V is TRBV20-1; 12 nucleotides align to TRBD2. The CDR3 covers 18 residues. The V gene's germline CDR1 is DFQATT and CDR2 SNEGSKA (reference sequence). V trimming: 1 base; J trimming: 0 bases; junction bases outside the gene matches: 7. The CDR3 sequence: CSARVLAGGLSSYNEQFF. CDR3 bases read: TGCAGTGCTAGAGTACTAGCGGGGGGCCTCAGCTCCTACAATGAG.

About this clone: The CDR3 is cut off 3 residues early in the read; its end comes from the germline J gene. The genes are TRBV6-2 or TRBV6-3 and TRBJ1-5; D is uncertain. V dropped 2 bases and J dropped 4 bases, with 6 bases sitting between them. CDR1 is MNHEY, CDR2 SVGEGT, per germline. The CDR3 covers 13 residues. CDR3 bases read: TGTGCCAGCAGTTACAGGCAGAATCAGCCC. This codes for CASSYRQNQP. The entire CDR3 is CASSYRQNQPQHF.

Turning to this clone: The read terminates 3 residues ahead of where the CDR3 ends, so the germline J gene completes it. The chain joins TRBV9 to TRBJ2-5, with D possibly TRBD1 on 6 matching bases. CDR3 length equals 15 residues. Germline V gives CDR1 SGDLS, CDR2 YYNGEE. V lost 2 bases and J 2 bases, leaving 13 bases between the germline ends. The sequenced CDR3 bases are TGTGCCAGCAGCGTCGCCGGGACAAGGCAAGAGACC. It specifies CASSVAGTRQET. The complete CDR3 reads CASSVAGTRQETQYF.

A word on this clone: The read stops 3 residues short of the end of the CDR3; the missing end is completed from the germline J gene. This sequence joins TRBV20-1 and TRBJ1-3; no clear D. The germline gives CDR1 DFQATT, CDR2 SNEGSKA (reference sequence). The CDR3 covers 17 residues. Trimming removed 0 bases at V and 0 bases at J, with 15 bases between. The covered CDR3 bases are TGCAGTGCTAGAGATCTGTCCCGAACAAGCTCTGGAAACACC. Amino acids: CSARDLSRTSSGNT. The CDR3 reads in full as CSARDLSRTSSGNTIYF.

Details on this clone: From the germline J gene comes the end of the CDR3, since the read stops 3 residues before it. Other DNA sequences in this specimen translate into the identical CDR3. The chain couples TRBV5-1 to TRBJ2-5; D unclear. The V gene's germline CDR1 is SGHRS and CDR2 YFSETQ. CDR3 length: 11 residues. V was clipped by 0 bases and J by 5 bases, with 2 bases between them. Incomplete CDR3 DNA: TGCGCCAGCAGCTTGGCTGAGACC. Protein product: CASSLAET. The entire CDR3 protein reads CASSLAETQYF.

Turning to this clone: The CDR3 end is not reached by the read, which stops 3 residues before it; the germline J gene fills it in. The chain employs TRBV2 and TRBJ2-7; 8 nucleotides align to TRBD1. The CDR3 loop spans 14 amino acids. V was clipped by 4 bases and J by 6 bases; unmatched bases: 8. Germline V gives CDR1 SNHLY, CDR2 FYNNEI. CDR3 protein: CASSGSGTGGEQYF. The part of the CDR3 DNA that was read is TGTGCCAGCAGTGGTTCCGGGACAGGAGGCGAG.

Regarding this clone: The read ends 3 residues early relative to the CDR3; the germline J gene fills the gap. The chain has TRBV6-1 and TRBJ2-7; D call uncertain. Per germline, CDR1 MNHNS and CDR2 SASEGT. The CDR3 length is 11 residues. V was pared by 1 base and J by 6 bases, with 4 bases between. CDR3 bases read: TGTGCCAGCAGTGAAGAGGGCGAG. This codes for CASSEEGE. The complete CDR3 protein is CASSEEGEQYF.

Note on this clone: The read halts 3 residues ahead of the CDR3 end, with the missing end drawn from the germline J gene. The rearrangement uses TRBV20-1 and TRBJ2-1, with D perhaps matching TRBD2 (5 bases). CDR1 and CDR2 (germline): DFQATT, SNEGSKA (reference sequence). The V end was cut by 6 bases, the J end by 2 bases, with 11 bases between. CDR3 length: 13 residues. The CDR3 reads CSAEGPTYNEQFF. The DNA read from the CDR3 is TGCAGTGCCGAGGGTCCGACCTACAATGAG.

As to this clone: The missing CDR3 end, 3 residues past where the read stops, is filled in from the germline J gene. The rearrangement links TRBV27 to TRBJ2-3, with D possibly TRBD1 on 6 matching bases. The CDR3 contains 13 residues. Trimming took off 2 bases at V and 8 bases at J, with 11 bases between the two ends. Germline V gene sequence: CDR1 MNHEY, CDR2 SMNVEV (reference sequence). CDR3 amino acids: CASSLTGWGTQYF. The sequenced part of the CDR3 DNA is TGTGCCAGCAGTTTAACAGGGTGGGGTACG.

Worth noting for this clone: Sequencing ends 3 residues short of the CDR3 end; the germline J gene provides the rest. The J gene is TRBJ2-5, the V gene TRBV19, with D possibly being TRBD2 (5 bases). The germline V gene encodes CDR1 LNHDA and CDR2 SQIVND (reference sequence). The CDR3 has 16 residues. V was cut by 7 bases and J by 5 bases, with 23 bases left in between. CDR3 protein: CASTAGTSMGWETQYF. The CDR3 bases that were read are TGTGCCAGTACCGCCGGAACTAGTATGGGTTGGGAGACC.

Remarks on this clone: The CDR3 end lies 3 residues beyond the end of the read and is filled in from the germline J gene. The chain uses TRBV18 and TRBJ2-3; TRBD2 matches at 9 bases. In germline, CDR1 is KGHSH, CDR2 LQKENI. CDR3 size: 16 residues. V gave up 3 bases and J gave up 0 bases; unmatched junction bases: 4. The CDR3 DNA, read in part, is TGTGCCAGCTCACCGCCTAGCGGGGCGAGCACAGATACG. Translating gives CASSPPSGASTDT. The entire CDR3 protein is CASSPPSGASTDTQYF.

Concerning this clone itself: The read terminates 3 residues ahead of where the CDR3 ends, so the germline J gene completes it. This chain connects TRBV18 to TRBJ2-4; TRBD1 agrees at 7 bases. The J segment lost 5 bases and the V segment lost 4 bases, leaving 2 bases of the junction unmatched. Germline loops: CDR1 KGHSH, CDR2 LQKENI. This CDR3 is built from 13 residues. Incomplete CDR3 DNA: TGTGCCAGCTCACTCGACAGGGAAAACATT. This gives the protein CASSLDRENI. Given in full, the CDR3 is CASSLDRENIQYF.

Regarding this clone: The read is 3 residues too short to cover the CDR3 end, so that end is filled in from the germline J gene. The chain combines TRBV30 with TRBJ1-2; the D gene is possibly TRBD1 (6 bases). The CDR3 has 14 amino acids. Trimming removed 0 bases from V and 7 bases from J, with 15 bases in between. Germline V gene lookup returns CDR1 GTSNPN and CDR2 SVGIG (reference sequence). The CDR3: CAWSVPQGFGGYTF. The CDR3 DNA, read in part, is TGTGCCTGGAGTGTCCCCCAGGGGTTTGGTGGC.

A note on this clone: The CDR3 end falls 3 residues outside the read, so it is completed with the germline J gene. This chain joins TRBV18 and TRBJ1-1; possible D gene TRBD1, 6 bases. Between the trimmed V and J ends, which lost 6 bases and 5 bases, there was a span of 16 bases. The CDR3 sequence is 14 residues long. Germline V gene lookup returns CDR1 KGHSH and CDR2 LQKENI. This CDR3 is CASSQQGSGTEAFF. The sequenced CDR3 bases are TGTGCCAGCTCCCAGCAGGGGTCAGGGACTGAA.

Notes on this clone: The DNA ends 3 residues before the CDR3 does, and the rest of the CDR3 is filled in from the germline J gene. The chain is built from TRBV7-9 and TRBJ1-5; D ambiguous. The length of the CDR3 is 14 residues. V dropped 6 bases and J dropped 4 bases, with 13 bases sitting between them. Germline CDR1 SEHNR, CDR2 FQNEAQ (reference sequence). CDR3 DNA, as far as it was read: TGTGCCAGCAGTTCGGGTGGCCCAAATCAGCCC. The encoded protein is CASSSGGPNQP. The full CDR3 sequence reads CASSSGGPNQPQHF.

Regarding this clone: With the read ending 3 residues before the CDR3 end, the germline J gene is used to fill in that end. This chain uses TRBV20-1 with TRBJ1-6; 8 nucleotides match TRBD1. CDR1 and CDR2 (germline): DFQATT, SNEGSKA (reference sequence). This CDR3 region has 16 residues. V lost 4 bases, J lost 7 bases, and 12 bases stayed unmatched. This CDR3 reads CSAKEMDAGGNSPLHF. The sequenced part of the CDR3 DNA is TGCAGTGCTAAGGAAATGGATGCAGGGGGCAATTCACCC.

With respect to this clone: The read ends 3 residues before the CDR3 terminus; that terminus is restored from the germline J gene. The chain is built from TRBV28 and TRBJ1-5; the D is unclear. CDR1 is MDHEN, CDR2 SYDVKM, per germline. V gave up 6 bases and J gave up 6 bases, with 15 bases separating them. The CDR3 contains 14 residues. CDR3 sequence reads: CASSPTAPGQPQHF. The CDR3 bases that were read are TGTGCCAGCAGCCCGACGGCGCCAGGTCAGCCC.

To note about this clone: With the read ending 3 residues before the CDR3 end, the germline J gene is used to fill in that end. The chain recombines TRBV19 with TRBJ2-1; 7 bases match TRBD2. The germline gives CDR1 LNHDA, CDR2 SQIVND (reference sequence). J lost 0 bases, V lost 6 bases, and 8 bases had no gene match. The CDR3 runs 16 residues. The CDR3 loop is CASRKFGGVSYNEQFF. The sequenced part of the CDR3 DNA is TGTGCCAGTAGAAAATTTGGGGGGGTCTCCTACAATGAG.

In the case of this clone: The sequence runs out 3 residues before the end of the CDR3; the remainder is reconstructed from the germline J gene. This sequence joins TRBV6-2 or TRBV6-3 and TRBJ2-7, with 7 bases identical to TRBD1. Germline V CDR1 and CDR2: MNHEY, SVGEGT. Losses at the gene ends were 3 bases for V and 4 bases for J; bases not matched to a gene: 9. This CDR3 is 15 amino acids long. The CDR3 spells CASSYGAGGPYEQYF. The CDR3 DNA, read in part, is TGTGCCAGCAGTTATGGAGCAGGGGGTCCGTACGAG.